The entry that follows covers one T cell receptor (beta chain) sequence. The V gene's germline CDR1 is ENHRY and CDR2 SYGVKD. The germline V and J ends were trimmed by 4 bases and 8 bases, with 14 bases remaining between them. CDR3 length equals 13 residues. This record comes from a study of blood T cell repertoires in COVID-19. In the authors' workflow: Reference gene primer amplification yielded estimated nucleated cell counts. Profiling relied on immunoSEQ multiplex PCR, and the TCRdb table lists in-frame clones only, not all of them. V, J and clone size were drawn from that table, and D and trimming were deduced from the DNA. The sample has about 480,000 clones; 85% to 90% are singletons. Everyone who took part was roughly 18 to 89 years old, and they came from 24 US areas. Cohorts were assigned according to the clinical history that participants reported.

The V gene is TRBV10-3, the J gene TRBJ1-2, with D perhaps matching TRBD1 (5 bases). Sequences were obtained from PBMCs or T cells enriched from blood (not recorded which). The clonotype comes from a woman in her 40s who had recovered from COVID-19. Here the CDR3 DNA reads TGTGCCATCAGTGTAGGACATATCGAGGGCTACACCTTC. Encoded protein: CAISVGHIEGYTF.